This entry is about one T cell receptor (beta chain). Its target is not known. The sample comes from a study of siplizumab effects on memory and regulatory T cells. The study's findings and limits: Researchers did not confirm the suppressive function of proliferating Tregs from siplizumab cultures. In controls, 25% to 30% of mappable alloreactive CD4+ clones were Treg-derived on average, versus approximately 70% with siplizumab. Researchers could map only a minor fraction of alloreactive clones to unstimulated subsets.

Germline V gene sequence: CDR1 MNHEY, CDR2 SVGAGI. CDR3 length: 14 amino acids. V was shortened by 4 bases and J by 2 bases, with 9 bases between the two germline ends. Using immunoSEQ multiplex PCR, the repertoire was profiled, and TCRdb retains in-frame clones only, with some absent. The table lists several thousand clones, approximately 70% of them singletons. The sequenced sample consisted of effector memory CD8+ T cells sorted from blood. Stated subset: unstimulated CD8+ effector memory T cells. The sequence was collected from a human donor in good health. The rearrangement links TRBV6-5 to TRBJ2-1; D unresolved. The CDR3 loop is CASSWLSPYNEQFF. As DNA, the CDR3 is TGTGCCAGCAGTTGGTTAAGCCCCTACAATGAGCAGTTCTTC.